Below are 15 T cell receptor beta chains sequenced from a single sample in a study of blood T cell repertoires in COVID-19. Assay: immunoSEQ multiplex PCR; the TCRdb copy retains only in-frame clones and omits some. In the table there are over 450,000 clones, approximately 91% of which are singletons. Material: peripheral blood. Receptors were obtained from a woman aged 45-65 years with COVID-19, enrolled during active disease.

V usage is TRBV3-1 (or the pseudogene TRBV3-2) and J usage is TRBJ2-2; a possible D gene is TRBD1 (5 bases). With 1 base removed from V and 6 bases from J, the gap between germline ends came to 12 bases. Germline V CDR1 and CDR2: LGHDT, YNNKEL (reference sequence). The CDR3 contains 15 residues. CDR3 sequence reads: CASSQGGATAGELFF. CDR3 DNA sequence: TGTGCCAGCAGCCAAGGTGGGGCGACGGCCGGGGAGCTGTTTTTT.

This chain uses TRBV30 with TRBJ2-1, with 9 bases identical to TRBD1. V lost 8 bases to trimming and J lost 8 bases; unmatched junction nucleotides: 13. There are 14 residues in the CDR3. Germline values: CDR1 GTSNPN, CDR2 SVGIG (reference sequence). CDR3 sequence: CAGIRDRENYEQFF. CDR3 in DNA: TGTGCCGGTATCCGGGACAGGGAGAATTATGAGCAGTTCTTC.

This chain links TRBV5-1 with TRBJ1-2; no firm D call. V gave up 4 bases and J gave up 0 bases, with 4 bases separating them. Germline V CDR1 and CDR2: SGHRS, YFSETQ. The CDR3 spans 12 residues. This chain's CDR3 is CASSLSNYGYTF. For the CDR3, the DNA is TGCGCCAGCAGCCTATCTAACTATGGCTACACCTTC.

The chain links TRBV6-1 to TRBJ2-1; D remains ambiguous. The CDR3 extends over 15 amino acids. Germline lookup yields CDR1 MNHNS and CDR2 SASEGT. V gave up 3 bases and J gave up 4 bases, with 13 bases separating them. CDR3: CASSEVAEPYNEQFF. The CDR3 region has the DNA TGTGCCAGCAGTGAGGTGGCGGAGCCGTACAATGAGCAGTTCTTC.

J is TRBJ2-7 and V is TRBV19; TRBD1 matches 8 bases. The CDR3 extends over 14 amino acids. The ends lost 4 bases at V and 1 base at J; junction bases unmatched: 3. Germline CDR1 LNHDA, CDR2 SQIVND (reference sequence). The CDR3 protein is CASSTGQASYEQYF. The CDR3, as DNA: TGTGCCAGTAGTACGGGACAGGCATCCTACGAGCAGTACTTC.

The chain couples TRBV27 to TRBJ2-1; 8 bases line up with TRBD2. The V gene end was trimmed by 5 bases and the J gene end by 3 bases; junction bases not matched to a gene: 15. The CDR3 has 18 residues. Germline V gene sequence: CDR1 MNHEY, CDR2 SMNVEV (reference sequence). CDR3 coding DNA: TGTGCCAGCAGTCACTCGATGGGTCGGGCGGGGGGCTACAATGAGCAGTTCTTC. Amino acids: CASSHSMGRAGGYNEQFF.

CDR3 in amino acids: CASSLRAGSNTGELFF. CDR3 coding DNA: TGTGCCAGCAGTTTGAGGGCAGGCTCTAACACCGGGGAGCTGTTTTTT. V is TRBV28 and J is TRBJ2-2; TRBD2 might be the D (5 bases). Germline CDR1 MDHEN, CDR2 SYDVKM. The CDR3 is 16 amino acids. Between the trimmed V and J ends, which lost 3 bases and 2 bases, there was a span of 13 bases.

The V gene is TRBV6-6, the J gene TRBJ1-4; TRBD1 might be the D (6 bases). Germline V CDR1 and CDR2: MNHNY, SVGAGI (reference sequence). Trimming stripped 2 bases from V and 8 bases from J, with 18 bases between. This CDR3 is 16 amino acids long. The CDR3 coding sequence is TGTGCCAGCAGTTACGGGGGCGGCAGAATAGAGGAAAAACTGTTTTTT. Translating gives CASSYGGGRIEEKLFF.

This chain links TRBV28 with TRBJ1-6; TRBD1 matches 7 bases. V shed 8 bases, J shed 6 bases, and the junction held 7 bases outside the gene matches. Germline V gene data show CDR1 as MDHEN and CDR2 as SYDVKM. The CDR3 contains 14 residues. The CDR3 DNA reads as TGTGCCAGCCGTAGACAGGGCTCTAATTCACCCCTCCACTTT. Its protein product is CASRRQGSNSPLHF.

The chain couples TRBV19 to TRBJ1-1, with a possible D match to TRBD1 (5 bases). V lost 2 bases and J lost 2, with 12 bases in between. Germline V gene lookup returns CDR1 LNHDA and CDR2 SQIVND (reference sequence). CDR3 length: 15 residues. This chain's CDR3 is CASSITGRRNTEAFF. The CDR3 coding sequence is TGTGCCAGTAGTATAACAGGTCGTCGCAACACTGAAGCTTTCTTT.

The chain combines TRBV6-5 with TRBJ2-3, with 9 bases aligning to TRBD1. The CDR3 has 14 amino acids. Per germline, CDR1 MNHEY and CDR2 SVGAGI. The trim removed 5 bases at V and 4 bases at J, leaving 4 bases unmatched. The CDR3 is CASSRDRVPDTQYF. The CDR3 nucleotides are TGTGCCAGCAGTCGGGACAGGGTGCCAGATACGCAGTATTTT.

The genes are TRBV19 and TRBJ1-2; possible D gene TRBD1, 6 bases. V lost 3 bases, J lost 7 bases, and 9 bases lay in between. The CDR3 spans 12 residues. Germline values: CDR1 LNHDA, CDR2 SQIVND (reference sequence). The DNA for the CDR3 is TGTGCCAGTAGTATGGTCAGGGGTGGCTACACCTTC. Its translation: CASSMVRGGYTF.

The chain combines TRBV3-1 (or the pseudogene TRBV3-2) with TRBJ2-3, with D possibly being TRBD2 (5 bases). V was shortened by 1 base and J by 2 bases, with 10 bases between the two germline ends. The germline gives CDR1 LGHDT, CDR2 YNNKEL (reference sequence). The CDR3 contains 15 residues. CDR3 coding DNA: TGTGCCAGCAGCCAAGGGGCGGGCGTCACAGATACGCAGTATTTT. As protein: CASSQGAGVTDTQYF.

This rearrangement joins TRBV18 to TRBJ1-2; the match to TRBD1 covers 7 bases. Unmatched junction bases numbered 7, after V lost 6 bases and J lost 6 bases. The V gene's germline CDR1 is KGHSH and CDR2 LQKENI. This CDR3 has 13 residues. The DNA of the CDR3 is TGTGCCAGCTCGATAGACAGGGCTCATGGCTACACCTTC. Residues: CASSIDRAHGYTF.

This CDR3 reads CATSRDGKGQPPLHF. The CDR3 DNA sequence: TGTGCCACCAGCAGAGATGGGAAGGGACAGCCACCCCTCCACTTT. The chain joins TRBV15 to TRBJ1-6; 7 bases are shared with TRBD1. The length of the CDR3 is 15 residues. The germline gives CDR1 LNHNV, CDR2 YYDKDF (reference sequence). The junction had 7 bases not matched to a gene; V was cut back by 0 bases and J by 11 bases.